A selection of T cell receptor beta chains follows, all from one sample in a study of cytomegalovirus exposure and HLA in healthy donors. Some clones are missing from TCRdb's copy, which holds only in-frame ones; the method was immunoSEQ multiplex PCR. The repertoire includes 130,000 or so clones, approximately 8.7% of them detected once, and 4.5% to 5.5% sits in the top ten. Sequenced: PBMCs. The receptors derive from a middle-aged man in good health and CMV-seronegative. Each CDR3 is given with its conserved first and last residue. The order of the fields is clone size, J gene, V gene, CDR3 length, D gene, CDR3 protein, CDR3 DNA. A D gene is named only where the DNA matches it firmly. A row's size may be missing; if present it is once, few, many or a size class.

>few|TRBJ2-3|TRBV27|16|TRBD2
CASSPLAGGPTDTQYF
TGTGCCAGCAGTCCACTAGCGGGGGGACCCACAGATACGCAGTATTTT
>few|TRBJ1-2|TRBV28|15|TRBD1
CAIQNPTQGNYGYTF
TGTGCCATCCAAAATCCAACACAGGGGAACTATGGCTACACCTTC
>-|TRBJ2-1|TRBV4-2|16|TRBD2
CASSQIGTSGDNEQFF
TGTGCCAGCAGCCAAATCGGGACTAGCGGCGACAATGAGCAGTTCTTC
>few|TRBJ2-3|TRBV30|18|TRBD2
CAWSGGRGLAGVADTQYF
TGTGCCTGGAGTGGGGGACGGGGACTAGCGGGGGTAGCAGATACGCAGTATTTT
>-|TRBJ2-6|TRBV5-5|16|TRBD1
CASSLWGQQGANVLTF
TGTGCCAGCAGCTTGTGGGGACAGCAGGGGGCCAACGTCCTGACTTTC
>-|TRBJ2-7|TRBV28|14|-
CASSFLRGSYEQYF
TGTGCCAGCAGTTTCCTCAGGGGTAGCTACGAGCAGTACTTC
>few|TRBJ2-1|TRBV2|14|-
CASSEVGGGNEQFF
TGTGCCAGCAGTGAAGTTGGGGGAGGCAATGAGCAGTTCTTC
>once|TRBJ1-2|TRBV7-8|15|-
CASSLANRRNYGYTF
TGTGCCAGCAGCTTAGCAAACAGGAGAAACTATGGCTACACCTTC
>-|TRBJ1-5|TRBV6-1|14|-
CASKEGGGNQPQHF
TGTGCCAGCAAAGAAGGGGGAGGCAATCAGCCCCAGCATTTT
>-|TRBJ2-2|TRBV4-2|17|TRBD2
CASSQDALAGNTGELFF
TGTGCCAGCAGCCAAGACGCCCTAGCGGGGAACACCGGGGAGCTGTTTTTT
>-|TRBJ2-5|TRBV6-1|15|TRBD1
CASRFDRQGTETQYF
TGTGCCAGCAGGTTTGACAGACAGGGAACCGAGACCCAGTACTTC
>few|TRBJ2-7|TRBV14|11|-
CASSQRYEQYF
TGTGCCAGCAGCCAACGCTACGAGCAGTACTTC
>-|TRBJ1-1|TRBV25-1|13|-
CASSGVMNTEAFF
TGTGCCAGCAGTGGTGTCATGAACACTGAAGCTTTCTTT
>few|TRBJ2-3|TRBV29-1|15|TRBD2
CSVMTSGGYLDTQYF
TGCAGCGTAATGACTAGCGGGGGGTACTTAGATACGCAGTATTTT
>-|TRBJ2-7|TRBV7-3|16|TRBD2
CASSSLLAGPSYEQYF
TGTGCCAGCAGCTCTCTACTAGCGGGGCCCTCCTACGAGCAGTACTTC
>few|TRBJ2-3|TRBV7-3|13|-
CASSIIGADTQYF
TGTGCCAGCAGCATCATCGGGGCAGATACGCAGTATTTT
>few|TRBJ2-1|TRBV19|13|-
CASSIRQDNEQFF
TGTGCCAGTAGTATTAGACAGGACAATGAGCAGTTCTTC
>-|TRBJ2-7|TRBV29-1|14|TRBD2
CSVQPTSGGYEQYF
TGCAGCGTTCAACCGACTAGCGGGGGCTACGAGCAGTACTTC
>-|TRBJ1-5|TRBV7-2|13|-
CASSVPGNQPQHF
TGTGCCAGCAGCGTCCCAGGAAATCAGCCCCAGCATTTT
>-|TRBJ2-6|TRBV5-6|15|TRBD1
CASTQGAVGANVLTF
TGTGCCAGCACCCAGGGGGCTGTTGGGGCCAACGTCCTGACTTTC
>few|TRBJ1-3|TRBV5-4|14|-
CASSPQFPGNTIYF
TGTGCCAGCAGCCCCCAGTTTCCTGGAAACACCATATATTTT
>few|TRBJ2-2|TRBV7-9|15|-
CASSSLDRTTGELFF
TGTGCCAGCAGCTCCCTCGACAGGACCACCGGGGAGCTGTTTTTT
>-|TRBJ1-2|TRBV18|14|TRBD1
CASSAGQGRDGYTF
TGTGCCAGCTCCGCAGGACAGGGGCGCGATGGCTACACCTTC
>-|TRBJ1-5|TRBV6-5|15|-
CASSTGRGEVGPQHF
TGTGCCAGCAGTACCGGGCGGGGGGAGGTAGGGCCCCAGCATTTT
>-|TRBJ2-1|TRBV9|15|TRBD1
CASSTTTGGPNEQFF
TGTGCCAGCAGCACCACGACAGGGGGGCCCAATGAGCAGTTCTTC
>few|TRBJ2-1|TRBV19|15|-
CATKRGRGPHNEQFF
TGTGCCACCAAAAGGGGCAGGGGTCCCCACAATGAGCAGTTCTTC
>-|TRBJ1-2|TRBV5-6|13|-
CASSTGLNYGYTF
TGTGCCAGCAGCACGGGATTAAACTATGGCTACACCTTC
>-|TRBJ2-1|TRBV9|19|TRBD2
CASSVGLAREGSSYNEQFF
TGTGCCAGCAGCGTAGGCCTAGCGAGGGAGGGAAGCTCCTACAATGAGCAGTTCTTC
>few|TRBJ1-1|TRBV19|15|TRBD1
CASSPDRVGNTEAFF
TGTGCCAGTAGTCCAGACAGGGTGGGTAACACTGAAGCTTTCTTT
>few|TRBJ1-1|TRBV19|14|-
CASSIPTENTEAFF
TGTGCCAGTAGTATCCCGACAGAGAACACTGAAGCTTTCTTT
>-|TRBJ2-5|TRBV29-1|13|TRBD2
CSDLAGGRETQYF
TGCAGCGATCTAGCGGGGGGCAGGGAGACCCAGTACTTC
>few|TRBJ2-7|TRBV5-3|12|-
CARTGDSYEQYF
TGTGCCAGGACAGGCGACTCCTACGAGCAGTACTTC
>-|TRBJ2-7|TRBV30|14|TRBD2
CAGTDGGGVYEQYF
TGTGCCGGAACGGACGGCGGGGGAGTCTACGAGCAGTACTTC
>-|TRBJ2-7|TRBV4-2|15|TRBD2
CASSPGTSGGYEQYF
TGTGCCAGCAGCCCTGGGACTAGCGGGGGATACGAGCAGTACTTC
>few|TRBJ2-2|TRBV5-1|15|TRBD2
CASSLGGANTGELFF
TGCGCCAGCAGTCTCGGGGGGGCGAACACCGGGGAGCTGTTTTTT
>-|TRBJ1-1|TRBV15|13|-
CATSRGRGTEAFF
TGTGCCACCAGCAGGGGAAGGGGTACTGAAGCTTTCTTT
>-|TRBJ2-1|TRBV28|12|-
CASSFSSREQFF
TGTGCCAGCAGTTTCTCGAGCCGTGAGCAGTTCTTC
>few|TRBJ2-7|TRBV5-1|15|-
CASSFGEARTYEQYF
TGCGCCAGCAGCTTCGGCGAGGCCCGGACCTACGAGCAGTACTTC
>-|TRBJ1-5|TRBV7-9|14|-
CASSELDSNQPQHF
TGTGCCAGCTCGGAGTTGGACAGTAATCAGCCCCAGCATTTT
>-|TRBJ2-5|TRBV4-1|15|-
CASSQEGRTQETQYF
TGCGCCAGCAGCCAAGAGGGGAGGACTCAAGAGACCCAGTACTTC